This T cell receptor beta chain appears in the sequencing data of a study of Ad26.COV2.S vaccination and SARS-CoV-2 variants. About the study: A COV1001 Ad26.COV2.S trial-arm participant provided the sample. Intramuscular Ad26.COV2.S doses were given once or twice, 56 days apart. Study-level points and caveats: Estimates derived from TCR breadth and depth analyses may have underestimated total T cell responses. Researchers reported similar non-spike TCR breadth in vaccine and placebo recipients.

Data came from immunoSEQ multiplex PCR; TCRdb stores just in-frame clones and leaves some out. The sample has roughly 700,000 clones; about 89% are singletons. The V end was cut by 5 bases, the J end by 4 bases, with 18 bases between. This CDR3 is built from 15 residues. Germline V CDR1 and CDR2: SEHNR, FQNEAQ (reference sequence). Documented treatment: around 19 received Ad26.COV2.S at low or high dose, single or two shots; roughly 5 received placebo; per-sample allocation not given. Material that was analyzed had been drawn on day 63 after the first vaccine or placebo injection. A remark on this clone: Its antigen is not known.

The chain has TRBV7-9 and TRBJ2-7; perhaps TRBD1 as D (6 bases). The receptor comes from a person between 18 and 65 years old who received the Ad26.COV2.S COVID-19 vaccine or a placebo. The specimen comprised peripheral blood, sampled in a trial of Ad26.COV2.S vaccine versus placebo. The CDR3 loop reads CASSNRDTRHYEQYF. In DNA form, the CDR3 reads TGTGCCAGCAGCAACCGGGACACCAGACATTACGAGCAGTACTTC.